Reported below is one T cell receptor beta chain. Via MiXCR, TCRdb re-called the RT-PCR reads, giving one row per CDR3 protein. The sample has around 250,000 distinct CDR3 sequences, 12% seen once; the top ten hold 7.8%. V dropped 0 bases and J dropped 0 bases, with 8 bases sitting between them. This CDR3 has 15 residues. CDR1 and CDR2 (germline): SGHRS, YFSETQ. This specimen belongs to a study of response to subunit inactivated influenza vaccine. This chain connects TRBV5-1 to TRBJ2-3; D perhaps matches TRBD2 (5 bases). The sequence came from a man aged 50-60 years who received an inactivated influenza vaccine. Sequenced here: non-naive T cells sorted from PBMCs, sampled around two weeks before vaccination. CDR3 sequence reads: CASSLGGESTDTQYF. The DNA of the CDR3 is TGCGCCAGCAGCTTGGGGGGAGAAAGCACAGATACGCAGTATTTT.